This T cell receptor (beta chain) was identified in a study of glioma-infiltrating T cells after dendritic cell vaccination. Study findings and constraints: Patients with more pretreatment TILs had longer time to progression and survival. The cohort had few patients with full blood and tumor sets.

Sequencing used immunoSEQ multiplex PCR; TCRdb keeps in-frame clones, though not all of them. The sample records roughly 47,000 clones, around 86% being singletons. CDR1 and CDR2 from the germline V gene are SGHTA and FQGNSA. V was trimmed by 8 bases and J by 4 bases, leaving 14 bases between them. The CDR3 is 13 amino acids. About this clone: Its target is not known.

This clonotype was sampled from a human donor with glioblastoma. The chain recombines TRBV7-2 with TRBJ1-2; a weak D match, TRBD1 (6 bases). The input for sequencing was blood, taken before dendritic cell vaccination. The CDR3 reads CASAVQGTYGYTF. The CDR3 region has the DNA TGTGCCAGCGCGGTACAGGGAACCTATGGCTACACCTTC.